The T cell receptor beta chain described here comes from a study of CD8 T cells in Susac syndrome. Notes on the study in general: In its TCR sequencing and HLA analysis, the study acknowledged that the number of individuals was relatively small.

Treatment-naive patients with stable or active relapsing-remitting disease served as multiple sclerosis controls. Random hexamers were used to reverse transcribe roughly 0.5 to 1 ug of RNA. An immunoSEQ multiplex PCR amplified TCR beta CDR3 over 54 Vbeta and 13 Jbeta. One entry per CDR3 protein, called by TCRdb with MiXCR from the immunoSEQ multiplex PCR reads. The table lists 150,000 to 160,000 distinct CDR3 sequences, roughly 95% of them singletons. Trimming left V 1 base short and J 1 base short, with 5 bases between. The CDR3 length is 14 residues. Details on this clonotype: Its specificity is not known.

Sequenced: CD8+ T cells from PBMCs. The chain is built from TRBV12-3 or TRBV12-4 and TRBJ2-1; D unclear. This sequence was found in a human donor with multiple sclerosis. CDR3 loop: CASSLDRSYNEQFF. In nucleotides, the CDR3 is TGTGCCAGCAGTTTAGACCGGTCCTACAATGAGCAGTTCTTC.